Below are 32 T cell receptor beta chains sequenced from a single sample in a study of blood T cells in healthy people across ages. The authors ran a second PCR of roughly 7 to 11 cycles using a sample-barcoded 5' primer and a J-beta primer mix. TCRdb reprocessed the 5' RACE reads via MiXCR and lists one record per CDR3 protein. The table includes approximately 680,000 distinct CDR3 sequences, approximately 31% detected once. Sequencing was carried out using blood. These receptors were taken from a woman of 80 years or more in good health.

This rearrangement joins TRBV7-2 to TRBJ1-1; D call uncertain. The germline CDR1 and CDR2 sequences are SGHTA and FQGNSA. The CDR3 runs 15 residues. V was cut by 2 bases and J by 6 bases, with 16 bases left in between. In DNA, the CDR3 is TGTGCCAGCAGCTTACTTTCGGGTAAGGGCGCTGAAGCTTTCTTT. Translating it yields CASSLLSGKGAEAFF. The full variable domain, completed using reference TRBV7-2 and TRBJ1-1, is GAGVSQSPSNKVTEKGKDVELRCDPISGHTALYWYRQSLGQGLEFLIYFQGNSAPDKSGLPSDRFSAERTGGSVSTLTIQRTQQEDSAVYLCASSLLSGKGAEAFFGQGTRLTVV.

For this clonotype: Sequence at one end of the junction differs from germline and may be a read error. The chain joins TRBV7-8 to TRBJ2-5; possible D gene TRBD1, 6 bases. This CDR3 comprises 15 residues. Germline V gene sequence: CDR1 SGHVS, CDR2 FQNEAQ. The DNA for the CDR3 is TGTGCCAGCAGCTGCGATGGACAGAACCAAGATACCCAGTACTTC. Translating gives CASSCDGQNQDTQYF.

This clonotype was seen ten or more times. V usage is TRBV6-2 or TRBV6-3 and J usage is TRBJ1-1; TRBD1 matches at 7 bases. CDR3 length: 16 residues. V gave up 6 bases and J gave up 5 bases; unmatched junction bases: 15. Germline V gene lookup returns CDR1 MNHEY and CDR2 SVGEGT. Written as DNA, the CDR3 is TGTGCCAGCAGCTCCCAGAGACAGGGACGGGGGACTGAAGCTTTCTTT. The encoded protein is CASSSQRQGRGTEAFF.

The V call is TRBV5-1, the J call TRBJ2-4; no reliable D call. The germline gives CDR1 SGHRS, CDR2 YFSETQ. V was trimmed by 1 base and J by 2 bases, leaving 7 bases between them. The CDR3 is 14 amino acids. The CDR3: CASSLLGTKNIQYF. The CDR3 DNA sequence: TGCGCCAGCAGCTTGCTAGGGACCAAAAACATTCAGTACTTC. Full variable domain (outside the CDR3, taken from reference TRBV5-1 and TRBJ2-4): KAGVTQTPRYLIKTRGQQVTLSCSPISGHRSVSWYQQTPGQGLQFLFEYFSETQRNKGNFPGRFSGRQFSNSRSEMNVSTLELGDSALYLCASSLLGTKNIQYFGAGTRLSVL.

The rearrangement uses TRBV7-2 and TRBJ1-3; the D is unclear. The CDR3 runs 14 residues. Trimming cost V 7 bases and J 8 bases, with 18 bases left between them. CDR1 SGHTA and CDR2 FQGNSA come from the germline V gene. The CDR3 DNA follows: TGTGCCAGCACCCCATCCCAGTTTACGGACACCATATATTTT. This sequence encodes CASTPSQFTDTIYF.

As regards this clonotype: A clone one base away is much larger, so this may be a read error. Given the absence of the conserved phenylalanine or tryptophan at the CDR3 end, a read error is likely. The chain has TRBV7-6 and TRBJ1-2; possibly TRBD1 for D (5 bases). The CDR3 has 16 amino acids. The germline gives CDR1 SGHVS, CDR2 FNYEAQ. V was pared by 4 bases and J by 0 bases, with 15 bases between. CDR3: CASSSPQTESNYGYTV. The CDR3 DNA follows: TGTGCCAGCAGCTCCCCTCAGACAGAGTCTAACTATGGCTACACCGTC.

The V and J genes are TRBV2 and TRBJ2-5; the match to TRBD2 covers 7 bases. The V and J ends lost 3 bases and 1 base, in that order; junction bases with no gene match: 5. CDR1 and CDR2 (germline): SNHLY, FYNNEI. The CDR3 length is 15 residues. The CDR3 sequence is CASSEGGQIQETQYF. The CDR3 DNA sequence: TGTGCCAGCAGTGAGGGAGGGCAGATCCAAGAGACCCAGTACTTC.

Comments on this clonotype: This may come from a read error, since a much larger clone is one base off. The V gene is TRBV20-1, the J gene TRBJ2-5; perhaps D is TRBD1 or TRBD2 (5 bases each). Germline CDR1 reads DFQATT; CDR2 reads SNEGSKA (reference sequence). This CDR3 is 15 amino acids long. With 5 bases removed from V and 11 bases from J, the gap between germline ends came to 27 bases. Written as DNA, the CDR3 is TGCAGTGCTCACCCACCGGGGCGGGCTTTTCTTGAGCAGTACTTC. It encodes CSAHPPGRAFLEQYF.

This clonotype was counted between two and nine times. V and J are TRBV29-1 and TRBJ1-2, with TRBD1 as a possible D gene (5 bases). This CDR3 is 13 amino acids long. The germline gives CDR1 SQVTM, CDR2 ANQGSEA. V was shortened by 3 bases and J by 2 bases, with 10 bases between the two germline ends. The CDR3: CSVDRVGNYGYTF. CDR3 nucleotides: TGCAGCGTTGACAGGGTGGGGAACTATGGCTACACCTTC.

As DNA, the CDR3 is TGTGCCAGCAGCTTAGAACGGTCTGGGGCCAACGTCCTGACTTTC. It yields the protein CASSLERSGANVLTF. The rearrangement joins TRBV7-6 to TRBJ2-6, with D unresolved. CDR3 length: 15 residues. Trimming removed 1 base from V and 1 base from J, with 5 bases in between. CDR1 is SGHVS, CDR2 FNYEAQ, per germline.

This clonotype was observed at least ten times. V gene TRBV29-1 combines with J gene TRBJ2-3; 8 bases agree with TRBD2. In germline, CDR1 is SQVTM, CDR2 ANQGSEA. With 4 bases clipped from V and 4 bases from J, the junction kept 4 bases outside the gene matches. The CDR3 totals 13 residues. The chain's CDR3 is CSVAAGASDTQYF. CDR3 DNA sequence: TGCAGCGTTGCAGCGGGGGCTTCAGATACGCAGTATTTT.

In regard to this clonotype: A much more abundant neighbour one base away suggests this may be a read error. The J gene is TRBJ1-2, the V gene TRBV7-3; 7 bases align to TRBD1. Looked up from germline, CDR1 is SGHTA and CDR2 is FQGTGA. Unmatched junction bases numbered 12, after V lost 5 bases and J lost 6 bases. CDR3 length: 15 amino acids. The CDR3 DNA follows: TGTGCCAGCAGCCAGGGGGGCACAGGACGAGATGGCTACACCTTC. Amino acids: CASSQGGTGRDGYTF.

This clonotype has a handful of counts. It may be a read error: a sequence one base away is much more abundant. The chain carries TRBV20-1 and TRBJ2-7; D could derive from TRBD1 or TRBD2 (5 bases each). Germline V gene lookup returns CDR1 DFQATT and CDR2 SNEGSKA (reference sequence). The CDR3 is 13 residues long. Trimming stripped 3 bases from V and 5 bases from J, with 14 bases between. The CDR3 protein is CSARGRYGHEQYF. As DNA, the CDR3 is TGCAGTGCTAGGGGACGGTATGGTCACGAGCAGTACTTC.

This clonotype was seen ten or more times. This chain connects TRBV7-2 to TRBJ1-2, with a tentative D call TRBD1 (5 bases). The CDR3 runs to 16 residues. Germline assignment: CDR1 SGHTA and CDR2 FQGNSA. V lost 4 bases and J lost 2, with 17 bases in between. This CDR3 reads CASSSLPGPQNYGYTF. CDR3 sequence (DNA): TGTGCCAGCAGCTCACTCCCGGGACCGCAGAACTATGGCTACACCTTC.

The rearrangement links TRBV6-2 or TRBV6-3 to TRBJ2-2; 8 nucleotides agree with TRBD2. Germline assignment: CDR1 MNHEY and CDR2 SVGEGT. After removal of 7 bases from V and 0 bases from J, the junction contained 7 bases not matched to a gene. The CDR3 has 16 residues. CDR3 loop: CASTLREGANTGELFF. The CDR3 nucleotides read TGTGCCAGCACCCTACGGGAGGGGGCGAACACCGGGGAGCTGTTTTTT.

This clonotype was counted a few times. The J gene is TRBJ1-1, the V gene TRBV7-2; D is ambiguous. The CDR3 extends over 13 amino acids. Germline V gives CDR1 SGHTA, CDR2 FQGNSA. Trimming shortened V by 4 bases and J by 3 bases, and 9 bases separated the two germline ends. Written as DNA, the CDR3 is TGTGCCAGCAGCTCCATGGGGTACACTGAAGCTTTCTTT. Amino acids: CASSSMGYTEAFF.

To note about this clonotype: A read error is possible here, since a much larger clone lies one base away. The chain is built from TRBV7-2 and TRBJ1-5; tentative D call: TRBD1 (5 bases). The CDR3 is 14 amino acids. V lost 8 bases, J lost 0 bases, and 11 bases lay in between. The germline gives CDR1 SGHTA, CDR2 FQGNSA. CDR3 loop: CASAAGGSNQPQHF. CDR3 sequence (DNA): TGTGCCAGCGCAGCCGGGGGTAGCAATCAGCCCCAGCATTTT.

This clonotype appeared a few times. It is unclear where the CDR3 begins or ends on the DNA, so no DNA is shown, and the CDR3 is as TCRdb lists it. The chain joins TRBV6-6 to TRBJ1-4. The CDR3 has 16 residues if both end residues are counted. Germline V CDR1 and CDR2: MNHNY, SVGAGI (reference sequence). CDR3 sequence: CASSSSATRTNEKLFF.

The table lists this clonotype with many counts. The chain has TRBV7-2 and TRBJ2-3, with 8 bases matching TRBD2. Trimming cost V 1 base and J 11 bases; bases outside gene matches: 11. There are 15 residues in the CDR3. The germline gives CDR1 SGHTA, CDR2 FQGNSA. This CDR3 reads CASSLENFGGALQYF. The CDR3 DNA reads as TGTGCCAGCAGCTTAGAAAATTTCGGGGGGGCCCTGCAGTATTTT. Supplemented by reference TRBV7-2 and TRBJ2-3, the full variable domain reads GAGVSQSPSNKVTEKGKDVELRCDPISGHTALYWYRQSLGQGLEFLIYFQGNSAPDKSGLPSDRFSAERTGGSVSTLTIQRTQQEDSAVYLCASSLENFGGALQYFGPGTRLTVL.

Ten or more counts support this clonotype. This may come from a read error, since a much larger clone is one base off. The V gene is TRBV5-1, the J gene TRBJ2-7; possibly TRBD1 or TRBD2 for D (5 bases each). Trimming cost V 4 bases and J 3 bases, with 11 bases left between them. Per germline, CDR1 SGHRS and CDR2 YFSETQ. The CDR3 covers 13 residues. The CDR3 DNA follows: TGCGCCAGCAGCCTAGGGACCTGCTACGAGCAGTACTTC. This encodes CASSLGTCYEQYF.

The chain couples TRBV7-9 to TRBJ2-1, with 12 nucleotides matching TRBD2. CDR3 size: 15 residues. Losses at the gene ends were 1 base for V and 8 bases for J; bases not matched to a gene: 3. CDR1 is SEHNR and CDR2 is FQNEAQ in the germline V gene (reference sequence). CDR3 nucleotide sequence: TGTGCCAGCAGCTTAGGCGGGACTAGCGGGCATGAGCAGTTCTTC. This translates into CASSLGGTSGHEQFF.

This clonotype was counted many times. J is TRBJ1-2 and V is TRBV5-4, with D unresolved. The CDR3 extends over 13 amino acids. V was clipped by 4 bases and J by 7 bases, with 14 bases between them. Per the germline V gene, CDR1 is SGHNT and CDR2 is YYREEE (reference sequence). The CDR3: CASSVPGIGGYTF. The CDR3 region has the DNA TGTGCCAGCAGCGTGCCGGGGATCGGTGGCTACACCTTC.

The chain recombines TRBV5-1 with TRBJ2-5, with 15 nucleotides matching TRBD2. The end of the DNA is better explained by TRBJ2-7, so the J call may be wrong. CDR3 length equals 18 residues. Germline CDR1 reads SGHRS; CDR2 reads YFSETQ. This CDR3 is CASSSRPGLAGGGYEQYF. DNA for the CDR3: TGCGCCAGCAGTTCGAGGCCGGGACTAGCGGGAGGAGGCTACGAGCAGTACTTC.

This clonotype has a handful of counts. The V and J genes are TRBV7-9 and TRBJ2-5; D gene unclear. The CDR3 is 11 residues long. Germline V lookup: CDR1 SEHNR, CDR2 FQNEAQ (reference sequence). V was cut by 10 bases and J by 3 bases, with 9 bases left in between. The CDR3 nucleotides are TGTGCCATCCACCCAAAAGAGACCCAGTACTTC. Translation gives CAIHPKETQYF. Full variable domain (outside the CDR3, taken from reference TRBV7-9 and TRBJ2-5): DTGVSQNPRHKITKRGQNVTFRCDPISEHNRLYWYRQTLGQGPEFLTYFQNEAQLEKSRLLSDRFSAERPKGSFSTLEIQRTEQGDSAMYLCAIHPKETQYFGPGTRLLVL.

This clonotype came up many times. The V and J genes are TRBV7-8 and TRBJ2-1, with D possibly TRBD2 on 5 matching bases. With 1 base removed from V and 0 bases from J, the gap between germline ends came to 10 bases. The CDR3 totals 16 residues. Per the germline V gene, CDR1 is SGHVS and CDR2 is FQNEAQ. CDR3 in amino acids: CASSLGTPSSYNEQFF. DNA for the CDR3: TGTGCCAGCAGCTTAGGGACTCCGAGCTCCTACAATGAGCAGTTCTTC.

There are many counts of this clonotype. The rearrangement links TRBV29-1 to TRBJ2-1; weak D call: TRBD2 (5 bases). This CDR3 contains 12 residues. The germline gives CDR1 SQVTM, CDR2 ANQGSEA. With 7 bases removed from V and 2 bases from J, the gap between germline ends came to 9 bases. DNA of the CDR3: TGCAGCGCATCCGGGGCCTACAATGAGCAGTTCTTC. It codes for CSASGAYNEQFF.

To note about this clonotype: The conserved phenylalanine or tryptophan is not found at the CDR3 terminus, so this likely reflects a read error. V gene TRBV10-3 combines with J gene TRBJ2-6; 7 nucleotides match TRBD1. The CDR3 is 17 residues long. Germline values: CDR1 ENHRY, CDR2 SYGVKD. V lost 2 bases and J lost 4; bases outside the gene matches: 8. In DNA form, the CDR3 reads TGTGCCATCAGTGAGGTACCCAGGGGGTCGGGGGCCAACGTCCTGACTTGC. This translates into CAISEVPRGSGANVLTC.

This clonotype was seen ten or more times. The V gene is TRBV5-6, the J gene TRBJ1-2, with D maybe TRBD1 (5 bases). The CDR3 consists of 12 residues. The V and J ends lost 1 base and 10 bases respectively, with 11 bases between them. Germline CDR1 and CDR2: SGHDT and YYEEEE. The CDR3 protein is CASSLNGAHYTF. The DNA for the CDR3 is TGTGCCAGCAGCTTGAATGGGGCCCACTACACCTTC.

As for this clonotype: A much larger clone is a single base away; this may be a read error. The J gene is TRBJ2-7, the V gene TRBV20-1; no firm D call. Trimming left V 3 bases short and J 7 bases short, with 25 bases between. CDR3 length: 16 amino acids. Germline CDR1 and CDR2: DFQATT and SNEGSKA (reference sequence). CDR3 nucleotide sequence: TGCAGTGCTAGTAGGTTACTCGGGCTAGTCTACAATGAGCAGTACTTC. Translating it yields CSASRLLGLVYNEQYF.

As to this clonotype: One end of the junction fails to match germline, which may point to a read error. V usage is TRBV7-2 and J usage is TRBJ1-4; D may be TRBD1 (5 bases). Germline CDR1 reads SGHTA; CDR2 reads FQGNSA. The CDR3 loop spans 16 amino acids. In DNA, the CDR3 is TGTGCCAGCAGGGAAGGACCAGGGTATTTGGATGAAAAACGGTTTTTT. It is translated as CASREGPGYLDEKRFF.

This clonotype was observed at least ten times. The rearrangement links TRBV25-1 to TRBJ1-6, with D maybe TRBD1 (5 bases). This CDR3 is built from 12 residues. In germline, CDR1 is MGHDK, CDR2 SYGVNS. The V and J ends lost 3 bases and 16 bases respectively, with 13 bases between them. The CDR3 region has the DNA TGTGCCAGCAGTGAGGGCATCAGGGCTCTCCACTTT. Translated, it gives CASSEGIRALHF.

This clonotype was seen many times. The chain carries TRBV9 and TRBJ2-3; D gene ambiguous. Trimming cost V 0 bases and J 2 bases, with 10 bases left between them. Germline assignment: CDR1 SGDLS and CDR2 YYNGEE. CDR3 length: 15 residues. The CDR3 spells CASSVEALPTDTQYF. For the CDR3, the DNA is TGTGCCAGCAGCGTAGAAGCCTTGCCCACAGATACGCAGTATTTT.